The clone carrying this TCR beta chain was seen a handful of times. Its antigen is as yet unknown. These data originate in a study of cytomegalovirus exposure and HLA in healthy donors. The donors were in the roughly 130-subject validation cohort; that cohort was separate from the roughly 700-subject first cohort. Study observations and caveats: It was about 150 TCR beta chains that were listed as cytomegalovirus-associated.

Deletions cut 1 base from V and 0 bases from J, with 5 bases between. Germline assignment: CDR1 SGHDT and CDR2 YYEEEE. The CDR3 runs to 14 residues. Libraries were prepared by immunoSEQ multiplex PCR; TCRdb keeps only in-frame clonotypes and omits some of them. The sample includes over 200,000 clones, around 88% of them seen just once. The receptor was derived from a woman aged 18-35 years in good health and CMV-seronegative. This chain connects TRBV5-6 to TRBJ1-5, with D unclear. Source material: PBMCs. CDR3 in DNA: TGTGCCAGCAGCTTGTCCGGTAGCAATCAGCCCCAGCATTTT. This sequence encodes CASSLSGSNQPQHF.